This T cell receptor beta chain was documented in a study of Ad26.COV2.S vaccination and SARS-CoV-2 variants. As for the study in general: Donor participated within the Ad26.COV2.S arm of the COV1001 trial.

Germline V gene lookup returns CDR1 SGHAT and CDR2 FQNNGV. This CDR3 has 16 residues. The V and J ends lost 6 bases and 5 bases, in that order; junction bases with no gene match: 10. The treatment denotes: about 20 received Ad26.COV2.S at low or high dose, single or two shots; 5 received placebo; per-sample allocation not given. Sampling occurred on day 63 after the first vaccine or placebo injection. In the case of this clone: Its antigen remains unknown.

The method was immunoSEQ multiplex PCR; TCRdb's version includes in-frame clones alone and lacks a portion of them. Here the sample spans more than 400,000 clones, about 92% being singletons. General observations from the study: Vaccine recipients posted higher spike-specific TCR breadth than their placebo counterparts.

This clonotype originated in a person aged 18-60 years who received the Ad26.COV2.S COVID-19 vaccine or a placebo. The chain combines TRBV11-2 with TRBJ2-6, with TRBD1 matching 7 bases. The source was peripheral blood, collected in a trial of Ad26.COV2.S vaccine versus placebo. CDR3 in amino acids: CASRSYRGRWANVLTF. The CDR3 DNA is TGTGCCAGCAGGTCCTACAGGGGAAGGTGGGCCAACGTCCTGACTTTC.